There are a few counts of the clone carrying this TCR beta chain. What it recognizes is unknown. TCRdb re-called the RACE reads with MiXCR, one entry per CDR3 protein. The top ten hold less than 10% of the sample, which has 340,000 or so distinct CDR3 sequences, around 7% seen once. V dropped 2 bases and J dropped 6 bases, with 4 bases sitting between them. Per the germline V gene, CDR1 is SNHLY and CDR2 is FYNNEI. This CDR3 is built from 11 residues. These data are taken from a study of human T cells and chemical hapten exposure. Whole-study context: Sensitization used 2% DPC on around 2 cm by around 2 cm upper inner arm skin. Affected patients, primarily female, had alopecia areata, totalis or universalis. Overall study results and limits: Compared to controls, expanded TCRs made significantly more large clusters of similar CDR3s. No change in TCRs above 1 in 1000 frequency was produced by DPC sensitization.

Time point meaning: patch test 1, 2 weeks after DPC sensitization. The treatment is: therapeutic diphenylcyclopropenone sensitization with weekly scalp DPC. The chain has TRBV2 and TRBJ1-1; D gene uncertain. This receptor was obtained from a woman aged 18 to 35 with alopecia areata. Some clones in this sample may be carry-over from other donors' samples. The source was whole blood, collected in connection with sensitization to the hapten diphenylcyclopropenone (DPC). The CDR3 nucleotides are TGTGCCAGCAGTGAAAAGTCTGAAGCTTTCTTT. Translation: CASSEKSEAFF.